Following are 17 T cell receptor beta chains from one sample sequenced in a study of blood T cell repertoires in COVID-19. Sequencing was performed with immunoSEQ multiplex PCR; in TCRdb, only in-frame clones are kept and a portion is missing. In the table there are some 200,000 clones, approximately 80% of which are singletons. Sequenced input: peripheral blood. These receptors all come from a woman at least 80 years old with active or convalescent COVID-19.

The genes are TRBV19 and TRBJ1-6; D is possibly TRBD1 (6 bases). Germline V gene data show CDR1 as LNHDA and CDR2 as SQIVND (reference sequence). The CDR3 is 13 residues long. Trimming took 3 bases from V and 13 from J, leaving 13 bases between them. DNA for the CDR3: TGTGCCAGTAGTATCCCCGGGACACCTCCCCTCCACTTT. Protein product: CASSIPGTPPLHF. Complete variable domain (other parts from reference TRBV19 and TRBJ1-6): DGGITQSPKYLFRKEGQNVTLSCEQNLNHDAMYWYRQDPGQGLRLIYYSQIVNDFQKGDIAEGYSVSREKKESFPLTVTSAQKNPTAFYLCASSIPGTPPLHFGNGTRLTVT.

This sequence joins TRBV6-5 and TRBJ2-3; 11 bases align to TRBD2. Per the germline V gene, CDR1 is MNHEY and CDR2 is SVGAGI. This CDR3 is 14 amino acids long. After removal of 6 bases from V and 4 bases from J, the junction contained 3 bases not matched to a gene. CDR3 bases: TGTGCCAGCAGGCCGGGACTAGCGGCAGATACGCAGTATTTT. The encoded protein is CASRPGLAADTQYF.

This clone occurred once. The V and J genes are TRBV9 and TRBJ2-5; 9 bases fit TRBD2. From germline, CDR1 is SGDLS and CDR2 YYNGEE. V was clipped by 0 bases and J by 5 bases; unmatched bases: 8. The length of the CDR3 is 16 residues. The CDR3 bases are TGTGCCAGCAGCGTAGGCGGGAGGGCCCGGCGCGAGACCCAGTACTTC. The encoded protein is CASSVGGRARRETQYF.

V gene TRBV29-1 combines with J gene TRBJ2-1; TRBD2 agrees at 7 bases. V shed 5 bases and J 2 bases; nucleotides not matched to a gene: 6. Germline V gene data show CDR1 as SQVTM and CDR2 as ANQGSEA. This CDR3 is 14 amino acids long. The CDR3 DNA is TGCAGCGTTCCCCCCGGACTAGCCTACAATGAGCAGTTCTTC. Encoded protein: CSVPPGLAYNEQFF.

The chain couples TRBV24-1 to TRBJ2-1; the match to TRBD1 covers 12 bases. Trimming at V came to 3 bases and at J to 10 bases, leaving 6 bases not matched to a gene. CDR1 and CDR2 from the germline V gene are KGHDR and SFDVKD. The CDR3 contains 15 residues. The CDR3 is CATSDPGTGGGEQFF. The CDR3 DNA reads TGTGCCACCAGTGATCCGGGGACAGGGGGCGGGGAGCAGTTCTTC.

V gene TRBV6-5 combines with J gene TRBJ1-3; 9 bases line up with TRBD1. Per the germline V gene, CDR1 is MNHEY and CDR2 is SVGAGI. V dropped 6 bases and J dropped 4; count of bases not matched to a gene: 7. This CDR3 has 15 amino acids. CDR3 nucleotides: TGTGCCAGCAGCTCCTCCGGGACAGGGGGAAACACCATATATTTT. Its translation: CASSSSGTGGNTIYF.

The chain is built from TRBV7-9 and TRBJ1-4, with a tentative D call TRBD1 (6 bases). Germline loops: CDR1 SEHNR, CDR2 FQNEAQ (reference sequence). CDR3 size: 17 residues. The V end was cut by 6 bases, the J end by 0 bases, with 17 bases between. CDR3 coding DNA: TGTGCCAGCAGTCTTATCCGAGGGGGTTCAACTAATGAAAAACTGTTTTTT. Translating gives CASSLIRGGSTNEKLFF.

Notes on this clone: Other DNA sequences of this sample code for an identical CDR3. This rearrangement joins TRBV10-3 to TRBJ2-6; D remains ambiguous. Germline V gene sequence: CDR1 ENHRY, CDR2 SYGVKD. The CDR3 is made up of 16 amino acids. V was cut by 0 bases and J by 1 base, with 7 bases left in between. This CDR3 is CAISESGRSGANVLTF. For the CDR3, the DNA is TGTGCCATCAGTGAGTCGGGCAGGTCTGGGGCCAACGTCCTGACTTTC.

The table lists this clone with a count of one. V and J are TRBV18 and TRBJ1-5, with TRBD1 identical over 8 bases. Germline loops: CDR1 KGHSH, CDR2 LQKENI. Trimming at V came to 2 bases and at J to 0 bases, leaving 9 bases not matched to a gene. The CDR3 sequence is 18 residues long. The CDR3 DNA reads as TGTGCCAGCTCACCAATCGGGACAGGTTCTAATAGCAATCAGCCCCAGCATTTT. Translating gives CASSPIGTGSNSNQPQHF.

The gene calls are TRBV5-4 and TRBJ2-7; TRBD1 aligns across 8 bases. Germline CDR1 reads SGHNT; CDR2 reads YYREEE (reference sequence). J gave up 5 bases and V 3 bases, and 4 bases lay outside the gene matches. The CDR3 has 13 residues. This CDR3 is CASSWTGSNEQYF. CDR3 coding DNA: TGTGCCAGCAGCTGGACAGGGTCTAACGAGCAGTACTTC.

The CDR3 DNA reads TGTGCCAGCAGCGTCGGACAGGGGGCGAACAATGAGCAGTTCTTC. Translation: CASSVGQGANNEQFF. J is TRBJ2-1 and V is TRBV9; 11 bases are shared with TRBD1. J lost 5 bases, V lost 2 bases, and 3 bases had no gene match. Germline lookup yields CDR1 SGDLS and CDR2 YYNGEE. The length of the CDR3 is 15 residues.

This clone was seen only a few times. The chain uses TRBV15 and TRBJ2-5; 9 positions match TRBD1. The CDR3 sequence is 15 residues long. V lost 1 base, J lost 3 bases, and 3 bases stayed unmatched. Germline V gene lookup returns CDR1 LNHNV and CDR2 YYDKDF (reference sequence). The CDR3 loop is CATSRGRTGEETQYF. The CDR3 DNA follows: TGTGCCACCAGCAGAGGGAGGACAGGGGAAGAGACCCAGTACTTC.

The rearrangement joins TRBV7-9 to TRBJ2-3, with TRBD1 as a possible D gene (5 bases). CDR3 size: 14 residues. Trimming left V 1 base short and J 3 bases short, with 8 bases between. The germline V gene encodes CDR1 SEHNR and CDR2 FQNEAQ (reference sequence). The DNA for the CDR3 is TGTGCCAGCAGCTTAGTAGACAGTACAGATACGCAGTATTTT. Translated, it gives CASSLVDSTDTQYF.

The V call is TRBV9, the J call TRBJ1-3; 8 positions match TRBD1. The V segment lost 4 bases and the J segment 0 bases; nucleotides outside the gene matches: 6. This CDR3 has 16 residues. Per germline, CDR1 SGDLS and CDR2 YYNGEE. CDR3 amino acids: CASSTRTGHSGNTIYF. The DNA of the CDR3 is TGTGCCAGCAGCACCCGGACAGGGCACTCTGGAAACACCATATATTTT.

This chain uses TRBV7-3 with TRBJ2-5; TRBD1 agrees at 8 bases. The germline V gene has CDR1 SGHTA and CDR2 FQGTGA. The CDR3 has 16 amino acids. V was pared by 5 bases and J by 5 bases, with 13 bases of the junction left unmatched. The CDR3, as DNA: TGTGCCAGCAGCCGTGGGACAGGAGTAAAAGGGGAGACCCAGTACTTC. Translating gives CASSRGTGVKGETQYF.

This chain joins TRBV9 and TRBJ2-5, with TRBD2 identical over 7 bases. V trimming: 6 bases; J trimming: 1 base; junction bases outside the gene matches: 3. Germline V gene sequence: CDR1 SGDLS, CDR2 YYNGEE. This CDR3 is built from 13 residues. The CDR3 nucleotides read TGTGCCAGCACTAGCGGCCTCCAAGAGACCCAGTACTTC. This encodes CASTSGLQETQYF.

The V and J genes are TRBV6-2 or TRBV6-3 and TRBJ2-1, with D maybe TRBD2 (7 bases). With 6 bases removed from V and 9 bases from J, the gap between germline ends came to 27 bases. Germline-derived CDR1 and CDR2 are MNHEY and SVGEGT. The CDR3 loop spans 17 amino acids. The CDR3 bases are TGTGCCAGCAGCCCAGCAAGGGGGAGGGTCACAAAAAGTGAGCAGTTCTTC. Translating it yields CASSPARGRVTKSEQFF.